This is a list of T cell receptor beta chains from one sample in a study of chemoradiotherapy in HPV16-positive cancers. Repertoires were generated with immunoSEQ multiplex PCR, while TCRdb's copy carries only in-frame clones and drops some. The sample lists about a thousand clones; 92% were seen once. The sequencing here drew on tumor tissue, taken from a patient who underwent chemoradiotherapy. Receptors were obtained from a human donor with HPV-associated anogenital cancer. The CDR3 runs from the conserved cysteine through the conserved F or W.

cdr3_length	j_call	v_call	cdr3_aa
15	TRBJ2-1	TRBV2	CASSGAIGTYNEQFF
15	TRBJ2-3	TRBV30	CAWRVGTGVTDTQYF
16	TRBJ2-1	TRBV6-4	CASSDLTSGSSSEQFF
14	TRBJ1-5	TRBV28	CASSLTGDGQPQHF
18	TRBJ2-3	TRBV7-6	CASSPRAGGGAGADTQYF
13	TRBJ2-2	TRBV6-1	CASSSRGDGELFF
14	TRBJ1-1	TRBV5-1	CASSGTQGNTEAFF
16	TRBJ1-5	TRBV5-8	CASSVQGERSNQPQHF
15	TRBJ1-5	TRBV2	CASSRTGQGFQPQHF
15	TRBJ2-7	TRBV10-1	CASALFTGFTYEQYF
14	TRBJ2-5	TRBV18	CASSLGGQYETQYF
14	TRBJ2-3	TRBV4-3	CASSQGVGTDTQYF
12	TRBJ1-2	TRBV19	CASIGKPYGYTF
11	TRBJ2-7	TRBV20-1	CSASRLDEQYF
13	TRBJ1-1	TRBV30	CAWRVRWDREAFF
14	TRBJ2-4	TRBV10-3	CAISESLHGNIQYF
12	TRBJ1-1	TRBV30	CAWRLQAVGAFF
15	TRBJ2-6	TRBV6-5	CASSYGTGGANVLTF
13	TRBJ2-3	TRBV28	CGLAGVVSDTQYF
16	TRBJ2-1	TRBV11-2	CASTLKGSSSYNEQFF
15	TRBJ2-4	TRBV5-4	CASSFDSGSVNIQYF
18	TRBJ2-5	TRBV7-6	CASSLGMASGGARETQYF
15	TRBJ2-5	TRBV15	CATSRDPGGAETQYF
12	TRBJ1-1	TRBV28	CASRTSRDEAFF
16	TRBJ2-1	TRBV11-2	CASSSPQGARAAEQFF
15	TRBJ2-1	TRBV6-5	CASRNGGSYHGEQFF
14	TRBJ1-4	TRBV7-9	CASSVTGRHEKLFF
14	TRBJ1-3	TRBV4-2	CASSQVERGNTIYF
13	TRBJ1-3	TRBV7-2	CASSYERGNTIYF
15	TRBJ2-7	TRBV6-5	CASSISGTGEHEQYF
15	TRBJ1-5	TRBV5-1	CASSLGGTSNQPQHF
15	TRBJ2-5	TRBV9	CASSVGTVGMETQYF
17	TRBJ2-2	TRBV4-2	CASSYSGISGYTGELFF
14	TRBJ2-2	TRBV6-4	CASTATPGTGELFF
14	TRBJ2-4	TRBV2	CASSETLAKNIQYF
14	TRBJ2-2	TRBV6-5	CASSYSVDTGELFF
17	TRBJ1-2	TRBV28	CASSLGRAGALGYGYTF
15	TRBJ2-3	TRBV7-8	CASIQRGGLGGTQYF
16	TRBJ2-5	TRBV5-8	CASSLGLGGGVETQYF
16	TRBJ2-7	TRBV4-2	CASSQDGTGGSYEQYF
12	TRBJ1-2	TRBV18	CASSPPDRGYTF
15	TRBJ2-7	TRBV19	CASSSQGGFWDEQYF
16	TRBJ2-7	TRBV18	CASSPGQNPSSYEQYF
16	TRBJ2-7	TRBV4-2	CASSQDASGRSYEQYF
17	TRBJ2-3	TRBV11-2	CASRIKAGILSTDTQYF
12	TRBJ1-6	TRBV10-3	CAIRDLSSPLHF
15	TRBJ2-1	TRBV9	CASSVGGRAIGEQFF
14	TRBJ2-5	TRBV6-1	CASSEVVGGATQYF
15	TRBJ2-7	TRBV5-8	CASSVWRGSGYEQYF
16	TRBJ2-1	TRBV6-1	CASSAFPGQVDNEQFF
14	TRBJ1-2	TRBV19	CASSLSGSNYGYTF
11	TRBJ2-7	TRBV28	CASSFGGEQYF
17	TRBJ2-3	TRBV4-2	CASSQGLAGGPTDTQYF